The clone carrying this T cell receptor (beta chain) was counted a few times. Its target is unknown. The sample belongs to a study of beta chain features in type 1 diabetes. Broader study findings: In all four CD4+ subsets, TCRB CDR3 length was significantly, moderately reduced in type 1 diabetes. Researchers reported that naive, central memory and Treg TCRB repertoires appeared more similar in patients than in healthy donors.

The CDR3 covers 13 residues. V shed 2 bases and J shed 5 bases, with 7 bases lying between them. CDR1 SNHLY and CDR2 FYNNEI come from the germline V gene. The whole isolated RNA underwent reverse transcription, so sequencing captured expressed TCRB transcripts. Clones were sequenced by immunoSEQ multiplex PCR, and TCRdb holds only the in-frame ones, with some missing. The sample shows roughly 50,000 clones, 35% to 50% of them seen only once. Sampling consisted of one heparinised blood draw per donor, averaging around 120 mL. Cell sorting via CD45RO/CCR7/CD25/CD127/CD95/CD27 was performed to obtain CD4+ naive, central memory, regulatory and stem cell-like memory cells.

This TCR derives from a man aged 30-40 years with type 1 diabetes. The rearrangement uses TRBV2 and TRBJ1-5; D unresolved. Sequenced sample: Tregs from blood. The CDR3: CASSEQADQPQHF. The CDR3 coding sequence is TGTGCCAGCAGTGAACAGGCCGATCAGCCCCAGCATTTT.